One sample yielded the 10 T cell receptor beta chains listed below, sequenced in a study of T cell changes during pregnancy in multiple sclerosis. Clones were read by immunoSEQ multiplex PCR, and TCRdb kept only the in-frame ones, dropping some. The sample consists of about 70,000 clones, roughly 94% of them appearing once. The material was peripheral blood, obtained in the third trimester of pregnancy. The source of these receptors is a female donor with multiple sclerosis, enrolled in a pregnancy study.

V usage is TRBV18 and J usage is TRBJ1-2, with D hard to call. Germline CDR1 is KGHSH and CDR2 is LQKENI. The CDR3 has 11 amino acids. Trimming left V 6 bases short and J 8 bases short, with 10 bases between. CDR3 bases: TGTGCCAGCTCTGAGACATACGGCTACACCTTC. Translating gives CASSETYGYTF.

The CDR3 here is CASSPDRGGTGELFF. The CDR3 region has the DNA TGCGCCAGCAGCCCCGACAGGGGAGGCACCGGGGAGCTGTTTTTT. This chain joins TRBV4-3 and TRBJ2-2; 8 bases align to TRBD1. J was trimmed by 4 bases and V by 4 bases; bases with no gene match: 5. The CDR3 extends over 15 amino acids. CDR1 is LGHNA and CDR2 is YSLEER in the germline V gene.

V and J are TRBV15 and TRBJ2-3, with TRBD2 identical over 8 bases. V lost 8 bases, J lost 3 bases, and 7 bases stayed unmatched. From germline, CDR1 is LNHNV and CDR2 YYDKDF (reference sequence). The CDR3 is 14 residues long. This CDR3 reads CATGRGGETDTQYF. The CDR3 coding sequence is TGTGCCACCGGTCGGGGGGGGGAAACAGATACGCAGTATTTT. Full variable domain (remainder filled in from reference TRBV15 and TRBJ2-3): DAMVIQNPRYQVTQFGKPVTLSCSQTLNHNVMYWYQQKSSQAPKLLFHYYDKDFNNEADTPDNFQSRRPNTSFCFLDIRSPGLGDTAMYLCATGRGGETDTQYFGPGTRLTVL.

The CDR3 is CASKETMLPGNTIYF. CDR3 sequence (DNA): TGTGCCAGTAAAGAAACAATGCTCCCCGGAAACACCATATATTTT. The rearrangement links TRBV19 to TRBJ1-3; D not resolved. The V end lost 7 bases, the J end lost 4 bases, and 17 bases lay between the germline ends. Germline loops: CDR1 LNHDA, CDR2 SQIVND (reference sequence). This CDR3 is built from 15 residues. Based on the CDR3 plus reference TRBV19 and TRBJ1-3, the full variable domain is DGGITQSPKYLFRKEGQNVTLSCEQNLNHDAMYWYRQDPGQGLRLIYYSQIVNDFQKGDIAEGYSVSREKKESFPLTVTSAQKNPTAFYLCASKETMLPGNTIYFGEGSWLTVV.

The rearrangement joins TRBV5-1 to TRBJ2-1; TRBD1 matches at 9 bases. V lost 0 bases and J lost 9; bases outside the gene matches: 4. Germline V gene sequence: CDR1 SGHRS, CDR2 YFSETQ. This CDR3 is built from 14 residues. The chain's CDR3 is CASSLDPGQGEQFF. The CDR3 DNA sequence: TGCGCCAGCAGCTTGGACCCGGGACAGGGTGAGCAGTTCTTC.

The genes are TRBV20-1 and TRBJ2-5; TRBD1 is a possible D gene (6 bases). CDR3 length equals 11 residues. Germline V gene lookup returns CDR1 DFQATT and CDR2 SNEGSKA (reference sequence). Here the CDR3 DNA reads TGCAGAGTTGGGGGCGTAAAGACCCAGTACTTC. Its protein product is CRVGGVKTQYF.

The chain is built from TRBV19 and TRBJ1-2, with D perhaps TRBD1 (6 bases). The CDR3 runs 14 residues. Trimming cost V 7 bases and J 7 bases, with 19 bases left between them. In germline, CDR1 is LNHDA, CDR2 SQIVND (reference sequence). In nucleotides, the CDR3 is TGTGCCAGTATAGCCCCCCAGGGGATCGGTGGCTACACCTTC. It encodes CASIAPQGIGGYTF.

The chain couples TRBV7-9 to TRBJ2-6; a possible D gene is TRBD1 (5 bases). The CDR3 runs to 15 residues. Germline V gives CDR1 SEHNR, CDR2 FQNEAQ (reference sequence). Trimming removed 5 bases from V and 0 bases from J, with 8 bases in between. CDR3 loop: CASSPTVSGANVLTF. The CDR3, as DNA: TGTGCCAGCAGCCCGACAGTCTCTGGGGCCAACGTCCTGACTTTC. Full variable domain (rest looked up from reference TRBV7-9 and TRBJ2-6): DTGVSQNPRHKITKRGQNVTFRCDPISEHNRLYWYRQTLGQGPEFLTYFQNEAQLEKSRLLSDRFSAERPKGSFSTLEIQRTEQGDSAMYLCASSPTVSGANVLTFGAGSRLTVL.

The chain links TRBV9 to TRBJ2-3, with 7 bases lining up with TRBD2. Germline V gene sequence: CDR1 SGDLS, CDR2 YYNGEE. This CDR3 is built from 15 residues. Trimming took 0 bases from V and 4 from J; bases not matched to a gene: 5. The CDR3 region is CASSVAGGWADTQYF. The CDR3, as DNA: TGTGCCAGCAGCGTAGCGGGGGGTTGGGCAGATACGCAGTATTTT.

The chain employs TRBV30 and TRBJ1-4, with unresolved D. Trimming cost V 3 bases and J 5 bases, with 16 bases left between them. The CDR3 consists of 15 residues. CDR1 and CDR2 from the germline V gene are GTSNPN and SVGIG (reference sequence). The CDR3: CAWSTPLGMNEKLFF. The CDR3 nucleotides read TGTGCCTGGAGCACCCCTCTCGGTATGAATGAAAAACTGTTTTTT.